These 7 T cell receptor beta chains originate from one sample sequenced in a study of T-cell reconstitution after alpha-beta-depleted transplantation in children. Preparation of the TCRbeta library involved a method that used unique molecular identifiers. TCRdb recomputed calls from the PCR reads with MiXCR, one row per CDR3 protein. The sample has some 830,000 distinct CDR3 sequences; 16% are singletons. Sequencing used PBMCs, mostly from graft donor cells, obtained 360 days after TCRalphabeta/CD19-depleted stem cell transplant. These receptors all come from a male patient between 10 and 17 years old who had a stem cell transplant for acute lymphoblastic leukemia, so the T cells may come from the graft donor.

A few counts support this clonotype. The V gene is TRBV14, the J gene TRBJ2-7; TRBD2 is a possible D gene (5 bases). Germline V gene sequence: CDR1 SGHDN, CDR2 FVKESK. The ends were cut back, 4 bases at V and 3 bases at J, with 10 bases in the middle. This CDR3 comprises 13 residues. The CDR3 coding sequence is TGTGCCAGCAGCCCAGACTACAACTACGAGCAGTACTTC. It translates to CASSPDYNYEQYF.

The chain employs TRBV7-2 and TRBJ2-7; possibly TRBD1 for D (7 bases). Trimming left V 5 bases short and J 1 base short, with 18 bases between. The CDR3 loop spans 16 amino acids. Looked up from germline, CDR1 is SGHTA and CDR2 is FQGNSA. Here the CDR3 reads CASSQGVGSLSYEQYF. The DNA of the CDR3 is TGTGCCAGCAGCCAGGGGGTCGGGAGTCTATCCTACGAGCAGTACTTC.

This clonotype occurred many times. The J gene is TRBJ2-1, the V gene TRBV5-1; D might be TRBD1 (6 bases). V lost 4 bases and J 1 base, leaving 18 bases between the germline ends. Germline CDR1 and CDR2: SGHRS and YFSETQ. This CDR3 contains 17 residues. The CDR3 coding sequence is TGCGCCAGCAGCCCGACCACAGGGCATTCTTCCTACAATGAGCAGTTCTTC. Encoded protein: CASSPTTGHSSYNEQFF.

The chain couples TRBV7-3 to TRBJ2-7, with 8 bases identical to TRBD1. V gave up 5 bases and J gave up 6 bases; unmatched junction bases: 6. Germline loops: CDR1 SGHTA, CDR2 FQGTGA. The CDR3 runs 13 residues. CDR3 nucleotides: TGTGCCAGCAGCCCGCGACAGGGGTTCGAGCAGTACTTC. Its protein product is CASSPRQGFEQYF.

This clonotype turned up a few times. This chain connects TRBV12-3 or TRBV12-4 to TRBJ2-3; D gene uncertain. This CDR3 is built from 11 residues. V gave up 8 bases and J gave up 5 bases, with 8 bases separating them. The CDR3 DNA is TGTGCCAGCCTCATCAGAGATACGCAGTATTTT. Translation gives CASLIRDTQYF.

In its sample, this clonotype was seen a few times. The V gene is TRBV12-3 or TRBV12-4, the J gene TRBJ2-7, with 13 bases aligning to TRBD2. CDR3 length equals 17 residues. V shed 6 bases and J 0 bases; nucleotides not matched to a gene: 8. CDR3 in amino acids: CASRSWGTSGASYEQYF. The DNA for the CDR3 is TGTGCCAGCAGATCTTGGGGGACTAGCGGGGCCTCCTACGAGCAGTACTTC.

The chain carries TRBV5-1 and TRBJ2-5, with TRBD2 matching over 8 bases. CDR3 length: 15 residues. In germline, CDR1 is SGHRS, CDR2 YFSETQ. V shed 4 bases, J shed 4 bases, and the junction held 9 bases outside the gene matches. CDR3: CASSPLRREGETQYF. Here the CDR3 DNA reads TGCGCCAGCAGCCCTCTTCGCCGGGAGGGAGAGACCCAGTACTTC.